Listed below are T cell receptor beta chains from one sample, sequenced in a study of cytomegalovirus exposure and HLA in healthy donors. The protocol was immunoSEQ multiplex PCR, while the TCRdb copy is restricted to in-frame clones and leaves out a portion. The sample yields around 130,000 clones, just over 65% seen once. The sample comprised PBMCs. The receptors come from a woman between 55 and 75 years old in good health and CMV-seronegative. The CDR3 runs from the conserved cysteine through the conserved F or W. Fields, in order: D gene, clone size, V gene, J gene, CDR3 DNA, CDR3 protein. The D gene is left open where the match is weak. Clone size is given for some rows only: seen once, a few or many times, or a class if the clone is expanded.

d_call: -; clone_size: few; v_call: TRBV7-9; j_call: TRBJ2-2; cdr3_nt: TGTGCCAGCAGCTTGGCCGGGGCCGGGGAGCTGTTTTTT; cdr3_aa: CASSLAGAGELFF
d_call: -; clone_size: -; v_call: TRBV11-1; j_call: TRBJ2-7; cdr3_nt: TGTGCCAGCATAATGTGTCGGAGCTCCTACGAGCAGTACTTC; cdr3_aa: CASIMCRSSYEQYF
d_call: TRBD1; clone_size: -; v_call: TRBV27; j_call: TRBJ2-7; cdr3_nt: TGTGCCAGCAAAGACAGGGGGCCCTACGAGCAGTACTTC; cdr3_aa: CASKDRGPYEQYF
d_call: -; clone_size: -; v_call: TRBV6-1; j_call: TRBJ1-2; cdr3_nt: TGTGCCAGCAGTGAAGCAGGGGGGGTCTATGGCTACACCTTC; cdr3_aa: CASSEAGGVYGYTF
d_call: TRBD1; clone_size: -; v_call: TRBV28; j_call: TRBJ1-5; cdr3_nt: TGTGCCAGCAGACTAGGAGGGACAGGTGGTGGTCAGCCCCAGCATTTT; cdr3_aa: CASRLGGTGGGQPQHF
d_call: -; clone_size: -; v_call: TRBV7-9; j_call: TRBJ1-1; cdr3_nt: TGTGCCAGCAGCTTCGAGGCTAACACTGAAGCTTTCTTT; cdr3_aa: CASSFEANTEAFF
d_call: -; clone_size: -; v_call: TRBV19; j_call: TRBJ1-4; cdr3_nt: TGTGCCAGTAGTATAGGCGCGGGGACTAATGAAAAACTGTTTTTT; cdr3_aa: CASSIGAGTNEKLFF
d_call: TRBD2; clone_size: -; v_call: TRBV9; j_call: TRBJ2-3; cdr3_nt: TGTGCCAGCAGCGCCCCGCAACTAGCGGGGGGGCGCCCAGATACGCAGTATTTT; cdr3_aa: CASSAPQLAGGRPDTQYF
d_call: TRBD2; clone_size: -; v_call: TRBV13; j_call: TRBJ2-4; cdr3_nt: TGTGCCAGCAGTAGGGCGGGACTAGCGCGAAAGACAGCCAAAAACATTCAGTACTTC; cdr3_aa: CASSRAGLARKTAKNIQYF
d_call: -; clone_size: -; v_call: TRBV4-2; j_call: TRBJ2-5; cdr3_nt: TGTGCCAGCAGCCAATCCCCAAGATTAGCCCAGTACTTC; cdr3_aa: CASSQSPRLAQYF
d_call: -; clone_size: few; v_call: TRBV19; j_call: TRBJ1-1; cdr3_nt: TGTGCCAGTAGGGTTAGCCTTCTCCGGGAGAACACTGAAGCTTTCTTT; cdr3_aa: CASRVSLLRENTEAFF
d_call: -; clone_size: -; v_call: TRBV6-5; j_call: TRBJ2-4; cdr3_nt: TGTGCCAGCAGTTACCGACAGGTACCAAACATTCAGTACTTC; cdr3_aa: CASSYRQVPNIQYF
d_call: TRBD2; clone_size: -; v_call: TRBV25-1; j_call: TRBJ2-3; cdr3_nt: TGTGCCAGCAGTGATCCGACTAGCGTTACGGATACGCAGTATTTT; cdr3_aa: CASSDPTSVTDTQYF
d_call: -; clone_size: -; v_call: TRBV18; j_call: TRBJ1-3; cdr3_nt: TGTGCCAGCTCACCAGGGACACGAGCGGGGAACACCATATATTTT; cdr3_aa: CASSPGTRAGNTIYF
d_call: TRBD1; clone_size: -; v_call: TRBV7-2; j_call: TRBJ1-5; cdr3_nt: TGTGCCAGCAGCTTAGAACCACAGGGGTTAAGGGATCAGCCCCAGCATTTT; cdr3_aa: CASSLEPQGLRDQPQHF
d_call: TRBD1; clone_size: few; v_call: TRBV28; j_call: TRBJ2-7; cdr3_nt: TGTGCCAGCAGTTTTCCGGACAGGGGCATCGTCGAGCAGTACTTC; cdr3_aa: CASSFPDRGIVEQYF
d_call: TRBD1; clone_size: -; v_call: TRBV29-1; j_call: TRBJ2-3; cdr3_nt: TGCAGCGTTGTAGGGGGCTGGGGAGATACGCAGTATTTT; cdr3_aa: CSVVGGWGDTQYF
d_call: -; clone_size: few; v_call: TRBV7-6; j_call: TRBJ1-4; cdr3_nt: TGTGCCAGCAGCTTAGCAGACAGCGAAAAACTGTTTTTT; cdr3_aa: CASSLADSEKLFF
d_call: -; clone_size: once; v_call: TRBV7-8; j_call: TRBJ2-7; cdr3_nt: TGTGCCAGCAGCTCCGAGTGGGGACTTTCAGGGGAGCAGTACTTC; cdr3_aa: CASSSEWGLSGEQYF
d_call: TRBD1; clone_size: -; v_call: TRBV7-3; j_call: TRBJ2-5; cdr3_nt: TGTGCCAGCAGCCCTGGGGAGGCGGGACAGGGTCAAGAGACCCAGTACTTC; cdr3_aa: CASSPGEAGQGQETQYF
d_call: TRBD2; clone_size: -; v_call: TRBV14; j_call: TRBJ2-1; cdr3_nt: TGTGCCAGCAGCCAAGGCACTAGCGGGGGGTTACCAAGCTCCTACAATGAGCAGTTCTTC; cdr3_aa: CASSQGTSGGLPSSYNEQFF
d_call: TRBD1; clone_size: -; v_call: TRBV7-2; j_call: TRBJ1-2; cdr3_nt: TGTGCCAGCAGCTTTGGGATGGACAGGGGGTATGGCTACACCTTC; cdr3_aa: CASSFGMDRGYGYTF
d_call: TRBD2; clone_size: -; v_call: TRBV2; j_call: TRBJ2-3; cdr3_nt: TGTGCCAGCAACCTAGCGGGGGGCTTGCAGTATTTT; cdr3_aa: CASNLAGGLQYF
d_call: TRBD1; clone_size: -; v_call: TRBV28; j_call: TRBJ1-1; cdr3_nt: TGTGCCAGCAGTCCGGACAGGGGGGCTTTCTTT; cdr3_aa: CASSPDRGAFF
d_call: -; clone_size: -; v_call: TRBV9; j_call: TRBJ2-3; cdr3_nt: TGTGCCAGCAGCGCGGGACAAGTCACAGATACGCAGTATTTT; cdr3_aa: CASSAGQVTDTQYF
d_call: TRBD2; clone_size: once; v_call: TRBV7-2; j_call: TRBJ2-2; cdr3_nt: TGTGCCAGCACGGGACTAGCGGGTTACACCGGGGAGCTGTTTTTT; cdr3_aa: CASTGLAGYTGELFF
d_call: -; clone_size: -; v_call: TRBV5-1; j_call: TRBJ1-2; cdr3_nt: TGCGCCAGCAGCGGCCTTCTTAACTATGGCTACACCTTC; cdr3_aa: CASSGLLNYGYTF
d_call: -; clone_size: -; v_call: TRBV6-5; j_call: TRBJ2-7; cdr3_nt: TGTGCCAGCAGTGACCAGGGGAGAACCTACGAGCAGTACTTC; cdr3_aa: CASSDQGRTYEQYF
d_call: -; clone_size: -; v_call: TRBV4-2; j_call: TRBJ2-7; cdr3_nt: TGTGCCAGCAGCCAAGATCTGGGGGGCGGGGAGGGGCGCGAGCAGTACTTC; cdr3_aa: CASSQDLGGGEGREQYF
d_call: TRBD2; clone_size: -; v_call: TRBV28; j_call: TRBJ2-2; cdr3_nt: TGTGCCAGCAGACTAGCGGGGTTCACCGGGGAGCTGTTTTTT; cdr3_aa: CASRLAGFTGELFF
d_call: -; clone_size: -; v_call: TRBV19; j_call: TRBJ2-5; cdr3_nt: TGTGCCAGTAGTATGCACCCAGCGGCAGAGACCCAGTACTTC; cdr3_aa: CASSMHPAAETQYF